The entry below describes one TCR beta chain. This record belongs to a study of blood T cell repertoires in COVID-19. The overall study: T cells, B-cell-depleted T cells, or PBMCs supplied cDNA or gDNA.

In the study's own analysis: The authors estimated nucleated cell counts from reference gene primer amplification. Produced via immunoSEQ multiplex PCR; TCRdb's table is partial and in-frame only. V, J and clone size derive from that table, while D and trimming were established from the DNA sequence. The sample includes under 250,000 clones, around 84% of them seen just once. This CDR3 contains 19 residues. With V trimmed by 1 base and J by 3 bases, 6 bases remained unmatched. Germline values: CDR1 LGHNA, CDR2 YSLEER. The V gene is TRBV4-3, the J gene TRBJ2-1; the match to TRBD2 covers 16 bases. Specimen: peripheral blood. The TCR originated in a man aged 45 to 65 with active or convalescent COVID-19. CDR3 in DNA: TGCGCCAGCAGCCAAGGGGCGGGACTAGCGGGGGGGGTCTACAATGAGCAGTTCTTC. It codes for CASSQGAGLAGGVYNEQFF.